The 26 T cell receptor beta chains below were found in one sample sequenced in a study of T cell responses to AZD1222 COVID-19 vaccine. Data came from immunoSEQ multiplex PCR; TCRdb stores just in-frame clones and leaves some out. The sample lists 150,000 to 200,000 clones, 75% to 95% occurring once. Sequenced here: peripheral blood, sampled on day 0 of AZD1222 vaccination. These receptor sequences come from an adult in good health.

The chain is built from TRBV9 and TRBJ1-1; D may be TRBD1 (5 bases). This CDR3 has 15 amino acids. With 3 bases removed from V and 0 bases from J, the gap between germline ends came to 12 bases. The germline V gene has CDR1 SGDLS and CDR2 YYNGEE. CDR3: CASSARGVMNTEAFF. Written as DNA, the CDR3 is TGTGCCAGCAGCGCCCGAGGGGTAATGAACACTGAAGCTTTCTTT.

V and J are TRBV9 and TRBJ1-2; 9 bases align to TRBD1. This CDR3 has 17 residues. Germline V CDR1 and CDR2: SGDLS, YYNGEE. The V segment lost 2 bases and the J segment 1 base; nucleotides outside the gene matches: 9. The CDR3 reads CASSVDPTGGGNYGYTF. The CDR3 DNA reads TGTGCCAGCAGCGTCGATCCGACAGGGGGAGGTAACTATGGCTACACCTTC.

The V call is TRBV10-3, the J call TRBJ2-1, with 12 nucleotides matching TRBD2. Germline CDR1 reads ENHRY; CDR2 reads SYGVKD. The CDR3 contains 15 residues. The V and J ends lost 6 bases and 0 bases, in that order; junction bases with no gene match: 0. CDR3 bases: TGTGCCATCAGGACTAGCGGGGGCTCCTACAATGAGCAGTTCTTC. Amino acid sequence: CAIRTSGGSYNEQFF.

V is TRBV29-1 and J is TRBJ1-6, with TRBD1 as a possible D gene (5 bases). The CDR3 has 13 residues. The V end was cut by 6 bases, the J end by 7 bases, with 13 bases between. CDR1 is SQVTM and CDR2 is ANQGSEA in the germline V gene. The CDR3 bases are TGCAGCGTGGGGACGGACCTCAATTCACCCCTCCACTTT. It yields the protein CSVGTDLNSPLHF.

The chain links TRBV5-5 to TRBJ2-7, with TRBD1 matching 10 bases. V lost 0 bases, J lost 3 bases, and 3 bases stayed unmatched. The length of the CDR3 is 15 residues. Germline V gives CDR1 SGHKS, CDR2 YYEKEE (reference sequence). The CDR3 protein is CASSLAGTGVYEQYF. The CDR3 DNA reads TGTGCCAGCAGCTTGGCGGGGACAGGGGTCTACGAGCAGTACTTC.

The chain recombines TRBV5-1 with TRBJ2-5, with D possibly matching TRBD2 (6 bases). CDR1 SGHRS and CDR2 YFSETQ come from the germline V gene. The CDR3 sequence is 15 residues long. Between the trimmed V and J ends, which lost 4 bases and 2 bases, there was a span of 15 bases. The CDR3 DNA reads TGCGCCAGCAGCCCCGGAGGGGCAGCACAAGAGACCCAGTACTTC. Residues: CASSPGGAAQETQYF.

The V call is TRBV7-9, the J call TRBJ2-5; 8 nucleotides line up with TRBD2. Germline V gives CDR1 SEHNR, CDR2 FQNEAQ (reference sequence). The CDR3 is 16 amino acids. The V gene end was trimmed by 0 bases and the J gene end by 5 bases; junction bases not matched to a gene: 8. The CDR3 DNA is TGTGCCAGCAGCTTAGCTAGCGGGGTCCCGGGGGAGACCCAGTACTTC. It encodes CASSLASGVPGETQYF.

The chain is built from TRBV3-1 (or the pseudogene TRBV3-2) and TRBJ1-1; 10 bases are shared with TRBD1. The CDR3 is 14 residues long. J lost 5 bases, V lost 6 bases, and 6 bases had no gene match. Germline CDR1 and CDR2: LGHDT and YNNKEL (reference sequence). CDR3 coding DNA: TGTGCCAGCAGGCACCGGGACAGGGGAACTGAAGCTTTCTTT. Translated: CASRHRDRGTEAFF.

The gene calls are TRBV7-2 and TRBJ1-1; TRBD1 agrees at 7 bases. The V segment lost 5 bases and the J segment 2 bases; nucleotides outside the gene matches: 2. The CDR3 runs 13 residues. CDR1 is SGHTA and CDR2 is FQGNSA in the germline V gene. In DNA, the CDR3 is TGTGCCAGCAGCCGGGACAGAAACACTGAAGCTTTCTTT. This sequence encodes CASSRDRNTEAFF.

The rearrangement links TRBV6-2 or TRBV6-3 to TRBJ1-5; D call uncertain. The CDR3 consists of 17 residues. The germline gives CDR1 MNHEY, CDR2 SVGEGT. V was shortened by 3 bases and J by 7 bases, with 22 bases between the two germline ends. CDR3 nucleotides: TGTGCCAGCAGTTATTTGTTGGAGCGGGGAGCCTTCCAGCCCCAGCATTTT. Encoded protein: CASSYLLERGAFQPQHF.

The rearrangement links TRBV11-2 to TRBJ2-5; TRBD1 might be the D (6 bases). Trimming removed 1 base from V and 0 bases from J, with 18 bases in between. CDR3 length equals 18 residues. Looked up from germline, CDR1 is SGHAT and CDR2 is FQNNGV. The CDR3, as DNA: TGTGCCAGCAGCTTAGGGGGTGGCAGGGGCCGGTACCAAGAGACCCAGTACTTC. Protein: CASSLGGGRGRYQETQYF. Combining the CDR3 with reference TRBV11-2 and TRBJ2-5 gives the whole variable domain EAGVAQSPRYKIIEKRQSVAFWCNPISGHATLYWYQQILGQGPKLLIQFQNNGVVDDSQLPKDRFSAERLKGVDSTLKIQPAKLEDSAVYLCASSLGGGRGRYQETQYFGPGTRLLVL.

Only one count was recorded for this clone. The rearrangement joins TRBV5-4 to TRBJ2-3, with D possibly being TRBD1 (5 bases). CDR3 length equals 17 residues. Germline V gene data show CDR1 as SGHNT and CDR2 as YYREEE (reference sequence). V was clipped by 1 base and J by 0 bases, with 15 bases between them. CDR3 DNA sequence: TGTGCCAGCAGCTTGAATCCCAGGGCGTCTAGCACAGATACGCAGTATTTT. Translation gives CASSLNPRASSTDTQYF.

The chain joins TRBV3-1 (or the pseudogene TRBV3-2) to TRBJ2-5; 10 bases line up with TRBD2. Germline CDR1 LGHDT, CDR2 YNNKEL (reference sequence). After removal of 1 base from V and 2 bases from J, the junction contained 4 bases not matched to a gene. This CDR3 has 16 amino acids. The CDR3 DNA follows: TGTGCCAGCAGCCAAGGGCTAGCGGGGGTACAAGAGACCCAGTACTTC. Its protein product is CASSQGLAGVQETQYF.

The V gene is TRBV27, the J gene TRBJ1-2, with 7 bases lining up with TRBD1. Per the germline V gene, CDR1 is MNHEY and CDR2 is SMNVEV (reference sequence). This CDR3 has 13 amino acids. V was pared by 6 bases and J by 3 bases, with 4 bases of the junction left unmatched. In DNA, the CDR3 is TGTGCCAGCAGCCAACAGGGGTACTATGGCTACACCTTC. Its protein is CASSQQGYYGYTF.

The chain links TRBV5-6 to TRBJ2-5; TRBD2 agrees at 11 bases. Trimming cost V 10 bases and J 4 bases; bases outside gene matches: 18. CDR3 length: 17 amino acids. Germline V gene data show CDR1 as SGHDT and CDR2 as YYEEEE. The CDR3 DNA reads TGTGCCCCCCGGGCCCGATTAGCGGGGGGGCCTAGAGAGACCCAGTACTTC. As protein: CAPRARLAGGPRETQYF. The full variable domain, in which reference TRBV5-6 and TRBJ2-5 provide the parts outside the CDR3, is DAGVTQSPTHLIKTRGQQVTLRCSPKSGHDTVSWYQQALGQGPQFIFQYYEEEERQRGNFPDRFSGHQFPNYSSELNVNALLLGDSALYLCAPRARLAGGPRETQYFGPGTRLLVL.

The rearrangement uses TRBV3-1 (or the pseudogene TRBV3-2) and TRBJ1-1; 7 bases line up with TRBD1. The CDR3 runs to 14 residues. Losses at the gene ends were 4 bases for V and 1 base for J; bases not matched to a gene: 3. Germline loops: CDR1 LGHDT, CDR2 YNNKEL (reference sequence). CDR3 nucleotides: TGTGCCAGCAGCCGACAGGGAGGGAACACTGAAGCTTTCTTT. Its translation: CASSRQGGNTEAFF.

This clone was picked up a small number of times. The rearrangement joins TRBV2 to TRBJ1-2, with unresolved D. Germline V gives CDR1 SNHLY, CDR2 FYNNEI. The CDR3 spans 11 residues. Deletions cut 7 bases from V and 8 bases from J, with 11 bases between. The chain's CDR3 is CASKRTLGYTF. In nucleotides, the CDR3 is TGTGCCAGCAAACGGACCCTCGGCTACACCTTC. Full variable domain (remainder filled in from reference TRBV2 and TRBJ1-2): EPEVTQTPSHQVTQMGQEVILRCVPISNHLYFYWYRQILGQKVEFLVSFYNNEISEKSEIFDDQFSVERPDGSNFTLKIRSTKLEDSAMYFCASKRTLGYTFGSGTRLTVV.

With respect to this clone: The same CDR3 arises from other DNA sequences in this sample as well. The CDR3 reads CASSFRGNQPQHF. DNA of the CDR3: TGTGCCAGCAGTTTTAGGGGCAATCAGCCCCAGCATTTT. The chain joins TRBV12-3 or TRBV12-4 to TRBJ1-5; unclear D gene. The CDR3 runs to 13 residues. Trimming removed 3 bases at V and 2 bases at J, with 5 bases between.

This clone was seen just once. The CDR3 is CASSLDGRNNEQFF. In DNA, the CDR3 is TGTGCCAGCAGCTTGGACGGACGCAACAATGAGCAGTTCTTC. The chain has TRBV5-5 and TRBJ2-1, with D unclear. CDR1 is SGHKS, CDR2 YYEKEE, per germline (reference sequence). The CDR3 has 14 residues. The V end was cut by 0 bases, the J end by 5 bases, with 9 bases between.

The chain joins TRBV11-2 to TRBJ2-1, with 8 bases aligning to TRBD2. Germline trimming cut 2 bases from V and 4 bases from J; bases unmatched to any gene: 4. This CDR3 spans 15 amino acids. Germline V gives CDR1 SGHAT, CDR2 FQNNGV. The CDR3: CASSLRRGAYNEQFF. CDR3 coding DNA: TGTGCCAGCAGCTTAAGGCGGGGGGCTTACAATGAGCAGTTCTTC.

The V gene is TRBV7-2, the J gene TRBJ2-7; weak D call: TRBD1 (5 bases). Trimming pared 2 bases from V and 6 bases from J, leaving 14 bases between. The CDR3 is 14 residues long. Germline loops: CDR1 SGHTA, CDR2 FQGNSA. This CDR3 is CASSLSPQGSEQYF. The DNA of the CDR3 is TGTGCCAGCAGCTTAAGTCCCCAGGGTTCCGAGCAGTACTTC.

CDR3 protein: CSVEGSDRQSEAFF. CDR3 bases: TGCAGCGTTGAAGGCAGTGACAGGCAAAGTGAAGCTTTCTTT. The chain links TRBV29-1 to TRBJ1-1; D perhaps matches TRBD1 (6 bases). CDR1 and CDR2 from the germline V gene are SQVTM and ANQGSEA. There are 14 residues in the CDR3. Trimming cost V 1 base and J 7 bases, with 16 bases left between them.

This sequence joins TRBV27 and TRBJ1-6; TRBD1 matches at 10 bases. Germline CDR1 is MNHEY and CDR2 is SMNVEV (reference sequence). The CDR3 spans 16 residues. V shed 6 bases and J 9 bases; nucleotides not matched to a gene: 11. The CDR3 bases are TGTGCCAGCAGGCTAAGGTCGGGGACAGGGGTTTCACCCCTCCACTTT. This gives the protein CASRLRSGTGVSPLHF.

The rearrangement links TRBV27 to TRBJ1-2; 8 nucleotides align to TRBD1. CDR3 length equals 13 residues. Germline lookup yields CDR1 MNHEY and CDR2 SMNVEV (reference sequence). J gave up 8 bases and V 5 bases, and 7 bases lay outside the gene matches. For the CDR3, the DNA is TGTGCCAGCAGTGCTCGGACAGGGCAAGGCTACACCTTC. This translates into CASSARTGQGYTF.

The V and J genes are TRBV5-5 and TRBJ2-2; 7 bases align to TRBD1. Per the germline V gene, CDR1 is SGHKS and CDR2 is YYEKEE (reference sequence). The trim removed 2 bases at V and 7 bases at J, leaving 5 bases unmatched. CDR3 length: 14 amino acids. CDR3 in amino acids: CASSLRQGIGELFF. The DNA of the CDR3 is TGTGCCAGCAGCTTACGACAGGGTATCGGGGAGCTGTTTTTT.

The J gene is TRBJ1-1, the V gene TRBV2; TRBD1 agrees at 11 bases. CDR3 length: 14 amino acids. J lost 5 bases, V lost 4 bases, and 3 bases had no gene match. Germline V gives CDR1 SNHLY, CDR2 FYNNEI. For the CDR3, the DNA is TGTGCCAGCAGTGGGACAGGGGGCGGGACTGAAGCTTTCTTT. It is translated as CASSGTGGGTEAFF.